This TCR beta chain was obtained from a study of blood T cell repertoires in COVID-19. Study background: The United States, Italy and Spain provided the acute and convalescent COVID-19 samples. PBMCs, B-cell-depleted T cells, or T cells were the source of the cDNA or gDNA that made up the material.

How the authors handled the data: The assay estimated nucleated cells by amplifying reference gene primers. TCRdb keeps only in-frame clones here, not all; method: immunoSEQ multiplex PCR. V, J and clone size were drawn from that table, and D and trimming were deduced from the DNA. The table records roughly 200,000 clones, over 60% of them present only once. The count of this clone is one. This receptor was taken from a woman in her 70s with acute or convalescent COVID-19. Specimen: peripheral blood.

Written as DNA, the CDR3 is TGCGCCAGCAGCTTCGAATTGACAGGGCAGAACGAGCAGTACTTC. Amino acids: CASSFELTGQNEQYF. The chain carries TRBV5-1 and TRBJ2-7; TRBD1 agrees at 7 bases. This CDR3 has 15 residues. Germline V gene lookup returns CDR1 SGHRS and CDR2 YFSETQ. V trimming: 2 bases; J trimming: 5 bases; junction bases outside the gene matches: 10. Full variable domain (remainder filled in from reference TRBV5-1 and TRBJ2-7): KAGVTQTPRYLIKTRGQQVTLSCSPISGHRSVSWYQQTPGQGLQFLFEYFSETQRNKGNFPGRFSGRQFSNSRSEMNVSTLELGDSALYLCASSFELTGQNEQYFGPGTRLTVT.